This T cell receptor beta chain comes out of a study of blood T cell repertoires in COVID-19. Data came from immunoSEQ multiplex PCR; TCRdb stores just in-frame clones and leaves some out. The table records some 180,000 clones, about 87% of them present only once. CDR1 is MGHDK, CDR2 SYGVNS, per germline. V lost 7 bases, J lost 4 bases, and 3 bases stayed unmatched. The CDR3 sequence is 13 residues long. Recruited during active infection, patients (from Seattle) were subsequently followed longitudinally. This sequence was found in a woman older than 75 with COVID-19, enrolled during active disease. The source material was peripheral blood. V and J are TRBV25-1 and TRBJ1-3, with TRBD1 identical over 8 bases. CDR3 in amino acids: CASTRGPGNTIYF. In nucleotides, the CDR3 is TGTGCCAGCACCAGGGGGCCAGGAAACACCATATATTTT.